A single sample gave rise to the 22 T cell receptor beta chains below, sequenced in a study of OX40 agonist ivuxolimab in advanced cancers. Method: immunoSEQ multiplex PCR; TCRdb's copy keeps in-frame clones and lacks some. The sample lists 27,000 or so clones; almost 85% were seen once. The source material was CD4+ or CD8+ T cells sorted from blood, sampled in a trial of the OX40 agonist ivuxolimab. The receptors originated from an adult with an advanced solid tumor such as melanoma, head and neck, liver or kidney cancer.

The chain has TRBV6-5 and TRBJ2-7; D not resolved. CDR3 size: 15 residues. V was clipped by 2 bases and J by 0 bases, with 11 bases between them. In germline, CDR1 is MNHEY, CDR2 SVGAGI. This chain's CDR3 is CASSYMPGSSYEQYF. The CDR3 region has the DNA TGTGCCAGCAGTTACATGCCAGGAAGCTCCTACGAGCAGTACTTC.

The chain joins TRBV28 to TRBJ2-7; a weak D match, TRBD2 (6 bases). The CDR3 sequence is 17 residues long. Germline V lookup: CDR1 MDHEN, CDR2 SYDVKM. The V gene lost 6 bases and the J gene lost 2 bases, with 23 bases spanning the gap. The CDR3 DNA is TGTGCCAGCAGCTCAATATTGAAACGGGACTCAACCTACGAGCAGTACTTC. This translates into CASSSILKRDSTYEQYF.

J is TRBJ2-5 and V is TRBV19, with D possibly being TRBD1 or TRBD2 (5 bases each). The V gene lost 7 bases and the J gene lost 11 bases, with 26 bases spanning the gap. The CDR3 has 15 residues. The germline gives CDR1 LNHDA, CDR2 SQIVND (reference sequence). CDR3 in amino acids: CASTPWAGSSEEQYF. The CDR3 nucleotides are TGTGCCAGTACCCCCTGGGCAGGGAGCTCGGAAGAGCAGTACTTC.

The V and J genes are TRBV30 and TRBJ2-5, with D unresolved. The V end was cut by 1 base, the J end by 5 bases, with 11 bases between. Germline lookup yields CDR1 GTSNPN and CDR2 SVGIG (reference sequence). The CDR3 consists of 13 residues. This chain's CDR3 is CAWSGMTSETQYF. The CDR3 nucleotides read TGTGCCTGGAGTGGAATGACTTCCGAGACCCAGTACTTC.

The V gene is TRBV7-9, the J gene TRBJ2-7; 8 bases line up with TRBD1. The CDR3 runs 12 residues. Germline CDR1 and CDR2: SEHNR and FQNEAQ (reference sequence). V shed 8 bases and J 4 bases; nucleotides not matched to a gene: 4. The CDR3: CASSRDRYEQYF. CDR3 nucleotides: TGTGCCAGCTCCCGGGACAGGTACGAGCAGTACTTC.

The chain recombines TRBV6-5 with TRBJ1-2, with a weak D call TRBD1 (6 bases). CDR1 is MNHEY and CDR2 is SVGAGI in the germline V gene. Deletions cut 3 bases from V and 6 bases from J, with 11 bases between. The CDR3 is made up of 13 amino acids. CDR3 nucleotide sequence: TGTGCCAGCAGTTATGGGACAATTAATGGCTACACCTTC. Amino acid sequence: CASSYGTINGYTF.

With regard to this clone: The junction departs from the called germline gene at one end, perhaps through a read error. This sequence joins TRBV4-3 and TRBJ1-1; no definite D call. This CDR3 has 15 residues. Germline V gene lookup returns CDR1 LGHNA and CDR2 YSLEER. The CDR3 DNA reads as TGCGCCAGCAGCCAAGAGGAGGGTTCTAACAGTGAAGCTTTCTTT. As protein: CASSQEEGSNSEAFF.

CDR3 sequence: CASSVVPEAFF. CDR3 sequence (DNA): TGTGCCAGCAGCGTCGTCCCTGAAGCTTTCTTT. The gene calls are TRBV13 and TRBJ1-1; D unresolved. This CDR3 has 11 amino acids. The V end lost 5 bases, the J end lost 6 bases, and 7 bases lay between the germline ends. Per the germline V gene, CDR1 is PRHDT and CDR2 is FYEKMQ (reference sequence).

This sequence joins TRBV4-3 and TRBJ2-3; possible D gene TRBD1, 5 bases. CDR1 LGHNA and CDR2 YSLEER come from the germline V gene. The CDR3 has 16 amino acids. Between the trimmed V and J ends, which lost 0 bases and 2 bases, there was a span of 12 bases. DNA of the CDR3: TGCGCCAGCAGCCAAGATACCGGACATTCCACAGATACGCAGTATTTT. It translates to CASSQDTGHSTDTQYF.

V and J are TRBV5-1 and TRBJ1-5; 9 bases line up with TRBD1. V was clipped by 4 bases and J by 7 bases; unmatched bases: 9. Germline V gene lookup returns CDR1 SGHRS and CDR2 YFSETQ. The CDR3 has 15 amino acids. The CDR3 protein is CASSPGQGRYQPQHF. CDR3 DNA sequence: TGCGCCAGCAGCCCTGGACAGGGGAGATACCAGCCCCAGCATTTT.

The V gene is TRBV9, the J gene TRBJ2-5; TRBD2 agrees at 9 bases. The CDR3 covers 15 residues. With 4 bases clipped from V and 5 bases from J, the junction kept 9 bases outside the gene matches. Germline-derived CDR1 and CDR2 are SGDLS and YYNGEE. The CDR3 DNA is TGTGCCAGCAGCCCGGGACTAGCCCACTTTGAGACCCAGTACTTC. Translation: CASSPGLAHFETQYF.

This clone showed up just a few times. The chain uses TRBV30 and TRBJ1-4; 9 bases map to TRBD1. V shed 0 bases and J 6 bases; nucleotides not matched to a gene: 2. Germline CDR1 reads GTSNPN; CDR2 reads SVGIG (reference sequence). This CDR3 is 14 amino acids long. The CDR3 bases are TGTGCCTGGAGTGTACAGGGGGCGTATGAAAAACTGTTTTTT. The encoded protein is CAWSVQGAYEKLFF.

The chain recombines TRBV6-5 with TRBJ2-7; 11 nucleotides align to TRBD2. This CDR3 has 15 amino acids. Losses at the gene ends were 2 bases for V and 2 bases for J; bases not matched to a gene: 2. Germline V gives CDR1 MNHEY, CDR2 SVGAGI. In nucleotides, the CDR3 is TGTGCCAGCAGTTACGGACTAGCGGGCCCCTACGAGCAGTACTTC. Encoded protein: CASSYGLAGPYEQYF.

This clone came up once. The J gene is TRBJ1-5, the V gene TRBV5-6; D might be TRBD1 (5 bases). V lost 10 bases and J lost 11, with 31 bases in between. The CDR3 sequence is 16 residues long. Germline V gives CDR1 SGHDT, CDR2 YYEEEE. CDR3 DNA: TGTGCCTCGATCCCGTCGTGGGGGTCTGAGAGGTCAGCCCAGCATTTT. Residues: CASIPSWGSERSAQHF.

This clone rates as medium-sized. This sequence joins TRBV2 and TRBJ2-7; TRBD2 aligns across 7 bases. This CDR3 contains 13 residues. Trimming cost V 6 bases and J 0 bases; bases outside gene matches: 2. Germline CDR1 and CDR2: SNHLY and FYNNEI. The DNA for the CDR3 is TGTGCCAGCAGCGGGGGGAGCTCCTACGAGCAGTACTTC. Its protein is CASSGGSSYEQYF.

The V and J genes are TRBV11-2 and TRBJ1-3; 9 positions agree with TRBD1. The V gene's germline CDR1 is SGHAT and CDR2 FQNNGV. Trimming took 3 bases from V and 2 from J; bases not matched to a gene: 2. The length of the CDR3 is 15 residues. CDR3 nucleotides: TGTGCCAGCAGCTTCGGGACAGGGCCTGGAAACACCATATATTTT. Protein product: CASSFGTGPGNTIYF. The full variable domain, rest sourced from reference TRBV11-2 and TRBJ1-3, is EAGVAQSPRYKIIEKRQSVAFWCNPISGHATLYWYQQILGQGPKLLIQFQNNGVVDDSQLPKDRFSAERLKGVDSTLKIQPAKLEDSAVYLCASSFGTGPGNTIYFGEGSWLTVV.

The rearrangement links TRBV6-6 to TRBJ1-2; 9 bases match TRBD1. The CDR3 is 14 residues long. The V segment lost 7 bases and the J segment 4 bases; nucleotides outside the gene matches: 7. The germline V gene has CDR1 MNHNY and CDR2 SVGAGI (reference sequence). Written as DNA, the CDR3 is TGTGCCAGCAATCGACAGGGGGGATTCTATGGCTACACCTTC. Translating gives CASNRQGGFYGYTF.

Comments on this clone: Being one base from a much bigger clone, this may be a read error. The sample carries other DNA sequences with the same CDR3. V is TRBV11-2 and J is TRBJ2-1, with 8 positions matching TRBD2. CDR3 length: 15 amino acids. V dropped 1 base and J dropped 1; count of bases not matched to a gene: 0. CDR1 is SGHAT, CDR2 FQNNGV, per germline. The CDR3 loop is CASSLGGGSYNEQFF. DNA for the CDR3: TGTGCCAGCAGCTTAGGCGGGGGGTCCTACAATGAGCAGTTCTTC.

The V call is TRBV28, the J call TRBJ1-1, with D possibly being TRBD1 (6 bases). The germline gives CDR1 MDHEN, CDR2 SYDVKM. The CDR3 consists of 15 residues. Trimming cost V 3 bases and J 1 base, with 12 bases left between them. The CDR3 DNA sequence: TGTGCCAGCAGTTTTTTCGGGGGGCGGAACACTGAAGCTTTCTTT. Protein: CASSFFGGRNTEAFF.

The V and J genes are TRBV2 and TRBJ2-5, with D possibly matching TRBD1 (6 bases). Trimming stripped 1 base from V and 1 base from J, with 10 bases between. Germline V gives CDR1 SNHLY, CDR2 FYNNEI. CDR3 length: 15 amino acids. The DNA for the CDR3 is TGTGCCAGCAGTGAAGGGGGGCGGGTCCAAGAGACCCAGTACTTC. Protein sequence: CASSEGGRVQETQYF. The entire variable domain, with the rest obtained from reference TRBV2 and TRBJ2-5, is as follows: EPEVTQTPSHQVTQMGQEVILRCVPISNHLYFYWYRQILGQKVEFLVSFYNNEISEKSEIFDDQFSVERPDGSNFTLKIRSTKLEDSAMYFCASSEGGRVQETQYFGPGTRLLVL.

The V gene is TRBV11-2, the J gene TRBJ2-7; a possible D gene is TRBD2 (5 bases). This CDR3 is 15 amino acids long. Between the trimmed V and J ends, which lost 3 bases and 0 bases, there was a span of 12 bases. CDR1 SGHAT and CDR2 FQNNGV come from the germline V gene. The CDR3 here is CASSFGLASSYEQYF. DNA of the CDR3: TGTGCCAGCAGCTTCGGACTTGCTAGCTCCTACGAGCAGTACTTC.

The chain joins TRBV2 to TRBJ2-1; tentatively, D is TRBD2 (5 bases). This CDR3 has 13 residues. Trimming shortened V by 8 bases and J by 11 bases, and 19 bases separated the two germline ends. Germline V gives CDR1 SNHLY, CDR2 FYNNEI. Here the CDR3 reads CASAGISGEKQFF. The CDR3 coding sequence is TGTGCCAGCGCTGGGATCAGCGGAGAGAAGCAGTTCTTC.